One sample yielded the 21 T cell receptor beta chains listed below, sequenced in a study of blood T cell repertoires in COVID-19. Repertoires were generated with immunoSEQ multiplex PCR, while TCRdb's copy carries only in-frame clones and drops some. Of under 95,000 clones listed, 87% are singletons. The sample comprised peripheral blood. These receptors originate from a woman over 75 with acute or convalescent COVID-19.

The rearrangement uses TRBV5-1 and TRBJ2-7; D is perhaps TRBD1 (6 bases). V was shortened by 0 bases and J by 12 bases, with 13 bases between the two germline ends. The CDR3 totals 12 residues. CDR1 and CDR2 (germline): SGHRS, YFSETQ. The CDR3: CASSLEGGTAYF. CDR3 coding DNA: TGCGCCAGCAGCTTGGAAGGGGGAACCGCGTACTTC.

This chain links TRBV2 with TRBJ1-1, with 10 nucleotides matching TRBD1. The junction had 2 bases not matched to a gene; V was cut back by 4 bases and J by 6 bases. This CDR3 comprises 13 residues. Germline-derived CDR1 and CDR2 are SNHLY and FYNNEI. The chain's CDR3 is CASSVGQGAEAFF. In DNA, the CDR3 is TGTGCCAGCAGTGTTGGACAGGGGGCTGAAGCTTTCTTT.

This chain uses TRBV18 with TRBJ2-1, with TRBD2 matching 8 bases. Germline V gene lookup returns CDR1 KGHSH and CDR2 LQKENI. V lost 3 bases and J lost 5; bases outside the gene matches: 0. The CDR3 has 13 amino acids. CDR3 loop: CASSPTSDNEQFF. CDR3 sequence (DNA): TGTGCCAGCTCACCGACTAGCGACAATGAGCAGTTCTTC.

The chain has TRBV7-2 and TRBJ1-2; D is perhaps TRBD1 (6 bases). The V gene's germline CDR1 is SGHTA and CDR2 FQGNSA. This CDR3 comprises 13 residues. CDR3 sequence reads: CALERQDVVGYTF. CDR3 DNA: TGTGCGCTGGAACGACAGGACGTTGTTGGCTACACCTTC.

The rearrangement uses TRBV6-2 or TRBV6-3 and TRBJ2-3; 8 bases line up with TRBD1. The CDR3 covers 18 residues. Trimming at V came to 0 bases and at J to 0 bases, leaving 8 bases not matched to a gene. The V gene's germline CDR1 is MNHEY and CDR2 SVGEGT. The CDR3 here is CASSYSFPWTGSTDTQYF. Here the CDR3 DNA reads TGTGCCAGCAGTTACTCGTTCCCCTGGACAGGGAGCACAGATACGCAGTATTTT.

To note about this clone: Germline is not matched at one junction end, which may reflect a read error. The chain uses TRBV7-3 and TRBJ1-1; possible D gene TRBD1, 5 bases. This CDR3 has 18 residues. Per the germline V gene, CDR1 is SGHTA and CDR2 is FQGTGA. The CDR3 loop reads CAGSSNGGAAGMNTEAFF. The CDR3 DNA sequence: TGTGCCGGCAGCTCGAATGGTGGGGCGGCAGGAATGAACACTGAAGCTTTCTTT.

The CDR3 DNA follows: TGTGCCAGCAGCGTAGACGAGGGAGTCGCCTACAATGAGCAGTTCTTC. Translating gives CASSVDEGVAYNEQFF. The V call is TRBV9, the J call TRBJ2-1; TRBD2 might be the D (5 bases). The germline V and J ends were trimmed by 0 bases and 2 bases, with 12 bases remaining between them. Germline CDR1 is SGDLS and CDR2 is YYNGEE. The CDR3 contains 16 residues.

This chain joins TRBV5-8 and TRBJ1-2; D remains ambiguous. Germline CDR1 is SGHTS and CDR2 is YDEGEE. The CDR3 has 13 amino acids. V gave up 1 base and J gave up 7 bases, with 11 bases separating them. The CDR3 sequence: CASSLRSASGYTF. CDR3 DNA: TGTGCCAGCAGCTTGCGGTCCGCTAGTGGCTACACCTTC.

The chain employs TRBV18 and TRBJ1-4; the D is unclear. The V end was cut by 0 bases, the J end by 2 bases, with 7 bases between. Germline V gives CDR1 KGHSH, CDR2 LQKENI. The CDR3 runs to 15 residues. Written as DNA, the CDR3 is TGTGCCAGCTCACCACCTGTACAGACTAATGAAAAACTGTTTTTT. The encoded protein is CASSPPVQTNEKLFF.

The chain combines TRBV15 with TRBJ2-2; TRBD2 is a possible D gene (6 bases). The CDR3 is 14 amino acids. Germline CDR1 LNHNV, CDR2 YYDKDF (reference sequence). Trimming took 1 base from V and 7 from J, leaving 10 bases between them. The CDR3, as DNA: TGTGCCACCAGCAGAGTGCAGACTAGCGGGGAGCTGTTTTTT. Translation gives CATSRVQTSGELFF. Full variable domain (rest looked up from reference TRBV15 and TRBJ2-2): DAMVIQNPRYQVTQFGKPVTLSCSQTLNHNVMYWYQQKSSQAPKLLFHYYDKDFNNEADTPDNFQSRRPNTSFCFLDIRSPGLGDTAMYLCATSRVQTSGELFFGEGSRLTVL.

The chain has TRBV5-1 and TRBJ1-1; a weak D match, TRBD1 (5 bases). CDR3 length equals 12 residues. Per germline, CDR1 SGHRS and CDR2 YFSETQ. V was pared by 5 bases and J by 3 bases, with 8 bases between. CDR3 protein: CASSRGDTEAFF. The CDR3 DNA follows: TGCGCCAGCAGTCGGGGGGACACTGAAGCTTTCTTT.

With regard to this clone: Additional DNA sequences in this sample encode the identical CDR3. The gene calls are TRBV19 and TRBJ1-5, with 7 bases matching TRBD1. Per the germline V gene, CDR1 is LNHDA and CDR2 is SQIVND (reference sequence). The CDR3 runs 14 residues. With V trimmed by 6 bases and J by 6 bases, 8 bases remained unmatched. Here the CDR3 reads CASRIRQGGQPQHF. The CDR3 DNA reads TGTGCCAGTAGAATACGACAGGGAGGTCAGCCCCAGCATTTT.

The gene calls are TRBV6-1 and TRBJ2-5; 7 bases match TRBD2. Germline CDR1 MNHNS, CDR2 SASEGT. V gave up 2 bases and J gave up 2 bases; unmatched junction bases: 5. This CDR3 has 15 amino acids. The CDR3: CASSETWGGQETQYF. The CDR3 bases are TGTGCCAGCAGTGAAACCTGGGGGGGGCAAGAGACCCAGTACTTC.

CDR3 bases: TGCGCCAGCAGTGGCGGGGGGGCCGATAATGAGCAGTTCTTC. Its translation: CASSGGGADNEQFF. The V and J genes are TRBV5-1 and TRBJ2-1, with 9 bases matching TRBD2. Per the germline V gene, CDR1 is SGHRS and CDR2 is YFSETQ. This CDR3 has 14 amino acids. Trimming took 5 bases from V and 7 from J; bases not matched to a gene: 7.

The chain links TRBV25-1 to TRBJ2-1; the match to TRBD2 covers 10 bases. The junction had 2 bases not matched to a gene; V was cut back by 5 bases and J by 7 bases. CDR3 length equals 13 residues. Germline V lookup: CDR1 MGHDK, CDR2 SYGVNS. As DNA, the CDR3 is TGTGCCAGCAGTTTTAGCGGGAGGAATGAGCAGTTCTTC. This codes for CASSFSGRNEQFF.

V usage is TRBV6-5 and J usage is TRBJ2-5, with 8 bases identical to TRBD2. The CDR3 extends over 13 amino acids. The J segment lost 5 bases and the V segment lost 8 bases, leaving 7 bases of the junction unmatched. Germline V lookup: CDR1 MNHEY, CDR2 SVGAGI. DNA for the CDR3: TGTGCCAGCGCGGGAGGAGGGTGGGAGACCCAGTACTTC. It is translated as CASAGGGWETQYF.

The CDR3 loop reads CASSFVAPVSSGANVLTF. The DNA of the CDR3 is TGTGCCAGCAGTTTCGTAGCTCCCGTAAGCTCTGGGGCCAACGTCCTGACTTTC. The chain links TRBV28 to TRBJ2-6; D remains unclear. The CDR3 length is 18 residues. V was cut by 3 bases and J by 0 bases, with 15 bases left in between. The germline CDR1 and CDR2 sequences are MDHEN and SYDVKM.

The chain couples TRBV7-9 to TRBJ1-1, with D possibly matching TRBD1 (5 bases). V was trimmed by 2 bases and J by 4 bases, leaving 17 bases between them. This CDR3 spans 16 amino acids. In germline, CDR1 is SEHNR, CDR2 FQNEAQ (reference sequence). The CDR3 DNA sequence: TGTGCCAGCAGCTTACGGTCAGGGATCGTCTTCACTGAAGCTTTCTTT. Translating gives CASSLRSGIVFTEAFF.

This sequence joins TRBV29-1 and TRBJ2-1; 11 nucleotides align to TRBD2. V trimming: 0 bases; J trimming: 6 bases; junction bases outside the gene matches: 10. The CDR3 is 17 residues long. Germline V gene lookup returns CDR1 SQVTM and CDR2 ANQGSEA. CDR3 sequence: CSVEDPTLAGGPNEQFF. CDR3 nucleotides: TGCAGCGTTGAAGACCCTACTCTAGCGGGAGGTCCCAATGAGCAGTTCTTC.

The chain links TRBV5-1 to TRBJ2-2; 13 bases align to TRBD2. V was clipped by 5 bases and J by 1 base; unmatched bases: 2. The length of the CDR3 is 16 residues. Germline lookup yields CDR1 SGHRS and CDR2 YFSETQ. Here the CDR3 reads CASSRLAGGNTGELFF. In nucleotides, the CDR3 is TGCGCCAGCAGTAGACTAGCGGGAGGGAACACCGGGGAGCTGTTTTTT. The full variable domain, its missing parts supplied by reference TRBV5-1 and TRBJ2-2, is KAGVTQTPRYLIKTRGQQVTLSCSPISGHRSVSWYQQTPGQGLQFLFEYFSETQRNKGNFPGRFSGRQFSNSRSEMNVSTLELGDSALYLCASSRLAGGNTGELFFGEGSRLTVL.

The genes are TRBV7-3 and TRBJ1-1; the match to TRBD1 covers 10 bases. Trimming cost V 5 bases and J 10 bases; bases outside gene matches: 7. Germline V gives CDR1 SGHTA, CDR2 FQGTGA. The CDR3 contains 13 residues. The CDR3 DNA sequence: TGTGCCAGCAGCCCCGACAGGGGGCGACGAGCTTTCTTT. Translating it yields CASSPDRGRRAFF.